This TCR beta chain was recorded in a study of T cells after yellow fever vaccination. Turning to the study itself: Those fractions that held only low numbers of cells were prepared using the SMART-Seq v4 Ultra Low Input RNA kit. Points from the study as a whole: Overall, a small share of clonotypes was seen in both CD4 and CD8 compartments. Once the booster was given, most primary-vaccination clones reappeared, at just over 95% for CD4 and 85% to 90% for CD8.

Germline CDR1 SGHDT, CDR2 YYEEEE. The CDR3 is 12 amino acids. Trimming removed 1 base from V and 7 bases from J, with 8 bases in between. A process of 5'RACE template switching, which added a universal primer site and UMIs, was used to make TCR cDNA. One entry per CDR3 protein results from TCRdb running MiXCR on the 5' RACE reads. The table shows around 330,000 distinct CDR3 sequences, with around 3.9% occurring only once. This clonotype was found many times. Its antigen is not known. This chain uses TRBV5-6 with TRBJ1-2, with D uncertain. This clonotype originated in a man aged 18 to 30 who received the YFV17D yellow fever vaccine. Sequencing used PBMCs, obtained on the day of the yellow fever booster vaccination. CDR3 loop: CASSLWESGYTF. The CDR3 region has the DNA TGTGCCAGCAGCTTGTGGGAAAGTGGCTACACCTTC.